The 9 T cell receptor beta chains below come from one sample, sequenced in a study of high-grade serous ovarian cancer treatment subgroups. Tumor tissue was taken before any definitive surgery or chemotherapy was given. Assay: immunoSEQ multiplex PCR; the TCRdb copy retains only in-frame clones and omits some. The table records fewer than 20,000 clones, approximately 71% of them present only once. The material sequenced was tumor tissue. These receptors originate from a human donor with high-grade serous ovarian cancer.

The chain uses TRBV9 and TRBJ1-4; 7 bases are shared with TRBD1. V gave up 3 bases and J gave up 8 bases; unmatched junction bases: 7. Germline V CDR1 and CDR2: SGDLS, YYNGEE. This CDR3 has 14 residues. This chain's CDR3 is CASSARQGREKLFF. The CDR3 DNA follows: TGTGCCAGCAGCGCCCGACAGGGTAGAGAAAAACTGTTTTTT.

The CDR3: CASSVIGLNEQFF. The DNA for the CDR3 is TGTGCCAGCAGCGTGATAGGACTCAATGAGCAGTTCTTC. The chain links TRBV9 to TRBJ2-1, with a possible D match to TRBD2 (5 bases). The CDR3 runs 13 residues. Trimming removed 2 bases from V and 6 bases from J, with 9 bases in between. CDR1 and CDR2 (germline): SGDLS, YYNGEE.

The chain has TRBV18 and TRBJ1-1; D is ambiguous. Trimming stripped 3 bases from V and 0 bases from J, with 11 bases between. This CDR3 is 15 amino acids long. CDR1 is KGHSH and CDR2 is LQKENI in the germline V gene. The DNA of the CDR3 is TGTGCCAGCTCACCGGACGGATTCATGAACACTGAAGCTTTCTTT. Amino acid sequence: CASSPDGFMNTEAFF.

CDR3 protein: CASSDDWDTDTQYF. The CDR3 DNA follows: TGTGCCAGCAGCGACGATTGGGACACAGATACGCAGTATTTT. The gene calls are TRBV11-2 and TRBJ2-3; D gene uncertain. V was shortened by 5 bases and J by 2 bases, with 11 bases between the two germline ends. Germline CDR1 SGHAT, CDR2 FQNNGV. The CDR3 length is 14 residues. The entire variable domain, with the rest obtained from reference TRBV11-2 and TRBJ2-3, is as follows: EAGVAQSPRYKIIEKRQSVAFWCNPISGHATLYWYQQILGQGPKLLIQFQNNGVVDDSQLPKDRFSAERLKGVDSTLKIQPAKLEDSAVYLCASSDDWDTDTQYFGPGTRLTVL.

The genes are TRBV12-5 and TRBJ2-7; 8 nucleotides match TRBD1. Germline values: CDR1 LGHNT, CDR2 FRNRAP. This CDR3 spans 16 amino acids. V lost 1 base, J lost 4 bases, and 9 bases stayed unmatched. The DNA for the CDR3 is TGTGCTAGTGGTTTGGGGGACAGGAACTTTGGATACGAGCAGTACTTC. It yields the protein CASGLGDRNFGYEQYF.

The CDR3 bases are TGTGCCTGGGGCACCGGGACATGGTCCTACGAGCAGTACTTC. The encoded protein is CAWGTGTWSYEQYF. The gene calls are TRBV30 and TRBJ2-7; perhaps TRBD1 as D (6 bases). CDR3 length equals 14 residues. V lost 5 bases and J 1 base, leaving 15 bases between the germline ends. Germline V gene sequence: CDR1 GTSNPN, CDR2 SVGIG (reference sequence).

The gene calls are TRBV4-3 and TRBJ2-3; 11 nucleotides line up with TRBD2. The CDR3 runs to 16 residues. With 4 bases clipped from V and 4 bases from J, the junction kept 7 bases outside the gene matches. Germline V gives CDR1 LGHNA, CDR2 YSLEER. The CDR3 here is CASSRSGGVGADTQYF. In nucleotides, the CDR3 is TGCGCCAGCAGCCGTAGCGGGGGGGTAGGAGCAGATACGCAGTATTTT.

This clone occurred once. V and J are TRBV7-7 and TRBJ2-2; 8 bases align to TRBD2. CDR1 is SSHAT and CDR2 is FNYEAQ in the germline V gene (reference sequence). This CDR3 region has 13 residues. The CDR3 reads CASGAGSTGELFF. Here the CDR3 DNA reads TGTGCTAGCGGGGCAGGGAGCACCGGGGAGCTGTTTTTT.

The chain links TRBV5-1 to TRBJ2-3; possible D gene TRBD2, 5 bases. V dropped 5 bases and J dropped 5 bases, with 9 bases sitting between them. The CDR3 spans 12 residues. Germline V gene data show CDR1 as SGHRS and CDR2 as YFSETQ. The CDR3 spells CASRRSEDTQYF. DNA for the CDR3: TGCGCCAGCAGACGTAGCGAAGATACGCAGTATTTT.